This T cell receptor beta chain was identified during a study of T-cell reconstitution after alpha-beta-depleted transplantation in children. As it was prepared, the TCRbeta library received unique molecular identifiers. Each CDR3 protein gets one entry after TCRdb re-called the PCR reads with MiXCR. The sample records over 550,000 distinct CDR3 sequences, about 10% being singletons. This clonotype has ten or more counts. V gave up 3 bases and J gave up 2 bases; unmatched junction bases: 5. The CDR3 has 15 amino acids. Germline V gene lookup returns CDR1 MDHEN and CDR2 SYDVKM. V gene TRBV28 combines with J gene TRBJ2-3, with 7 positions matching TRBD2. The input for sequencing was PBMCs from the stem cell graft donor, taken from the stem cell graft. The TCR originated in a human donor who donated a stem cell graft to a child with acute myeloid leukemia. Written as DNA, the CDR3 is TGTGCCAGCAGTTTCCGGACTAGTAACACAGATACGCAGTATTTT. Translated: CASSFRTSNTDTQYF. Supplemented by reference TRBV28 and TRBJ2-3, the full variable domain reads DVKVTQSSRYLVKRTGEKVFLECVQDMDHENMFWYRQDPGLGLRLIYFSYDVKMKEKGDIPEGYSVSREKKERFSLILESASTNQTSMYLCASSFRTSNTDTQYFGPGTRLTVL.